Listed below are T cell receptor beta chains from one sample, sequenced in a study of cytomegalovirus exposure and HLA in healthy donors. The assay was immunoSEQ multiplex PCR, and TCRdb's table has in-frame clones only and misses some. The sample includes some 210,000 clones, roughly 80% of them seen just once. Material for sequencing was PBMCs. The source of these receptors is a woman between 25 and 40 years old in good health and CMV-seropositive. Each CDR3 is given with its conserved first and last residue. Fields, in order: D gene, V gene, J gene, clone size, CDR3 protein, CDR3 DNA. A D gene is named only where the DNA matches it firmly. Some rows mark clone size as missing; the rest say once, few, many or name a class of expanded clone.

>.|TRBV5-4|TRBJ1-1|.
CASSLVPGYTEAFF
TGTGCCAGCAGCTTGGTCCCCGGTTACACTGAAGCTTTCTTT
>.|TRBV7-2|TRBJ1-1|few
CASSSYTEAFF
TGTGCCAGCAGCTCTTACACTGAAGCTTTCTTT
>.|TRBV6-5|TRBJ2-1|.
CASRSDLSSYNEQFF
TGTGCCAGCAGGTCCGACTTGAGCTCCTACAATGAGCAGTTCTTC
>.|TRBV2|TRBJ1-2|.
CASSAYPGGIYGYTF
TGTGCCAGCAGTGCATATCCGGGAGGGATCTATGGCTACACCTTC
>.|TRBV11-2|TRBJ1-1|.
CASSSWGSPTEAFF
TGTGCCAGCAGCTCCTGGGGCAGTCCCACTGAAGCTTTCTTT
>.|TRBV6-6|TRBJ2-7|.
CASSYTTGPLFYEQYF
TGTGCCAGCAGTTACACTACAGGACCCCTCTTCTACGAGCAGTACTTC
>.|TRBV5-1|TRBJ2-7|few
CASGLDVTLGYEQYF
TGCGCCAGCGGCTTGGATGTGACGCTAGGCTACGAGCAGTACTTC
>.|TRBV6-5|TRBJ2-5|once
CASSYSNGGARETQYF
TGTGCCAGCAGTTACTCAAATGGGGGGGCGAGGGAGACCCAGTACTTC
>.|TRBV4-3|TRBJ2-3|.
CASSQDFADTQYF
TGCGCCAGCAGCCAAGATTTCGCAGATACGCAGTATTTT
>TRBD2|TRBV28|TRBJ2-7|.
CASIRGGLAGGPDYEQYF
TGTGCCAGCATCCGAGGGGGACTAGCGGGAGGGCCGGATTACGAGCAGTACTTC
>.|TRBV2|TRBJ1-6|.
CASNPTGVGSPLHF
TGTGCCAGCAACCCGACAGGTGTTGGTTCACCCCTCCACTTT
>.|TRBV7-9|TRBJ1-6|.
CASRHQTEIYNSPLHF
TGTGCCAGCAGACACCAGACAGAGATCTATAATTCACCCCTCCACTTT